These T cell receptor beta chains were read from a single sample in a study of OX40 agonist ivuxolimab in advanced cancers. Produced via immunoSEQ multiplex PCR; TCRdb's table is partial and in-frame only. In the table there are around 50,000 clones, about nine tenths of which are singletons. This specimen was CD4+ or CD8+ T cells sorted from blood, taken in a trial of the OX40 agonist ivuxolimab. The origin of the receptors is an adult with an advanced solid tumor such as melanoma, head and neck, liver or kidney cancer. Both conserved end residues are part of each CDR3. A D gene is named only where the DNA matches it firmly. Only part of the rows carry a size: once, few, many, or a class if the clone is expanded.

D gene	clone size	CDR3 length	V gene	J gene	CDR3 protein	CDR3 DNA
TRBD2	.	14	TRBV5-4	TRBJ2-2	CASSLGGGTGELFF	TGTGCCAGCAGTCTCGGGGGGGGCACCGGGGAGCTGTTTTTT
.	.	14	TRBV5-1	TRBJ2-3	CASSSLVSGDTQYF	TGCGCCAGCAGCTCTCTAGTTAGCGGAGATACGCAGTATTTT
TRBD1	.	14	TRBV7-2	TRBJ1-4	CASSPLGQGEKLFF	TGTGCCAGCAGCCCCTTGGGACAGGGGGAGAAACTGTTTTTT
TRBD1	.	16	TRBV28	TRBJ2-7	CASRTYRGSFSYEQYF	TGTGCCAGCAGAACCTACAGGGGGTCCTTCTCCTACGAGCAGTACTTC
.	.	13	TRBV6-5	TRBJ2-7	CASSGGPRREQYF	TGTGCCAGCAGTGGGGGCCCGCGTCGCGAGCAGTACTTC
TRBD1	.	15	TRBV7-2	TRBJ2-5	CASSFRPTGEETQYF	TGTGCCAGCAGCTTTCGCCCGACAGGGGAAGAGACCCAGTACTTC
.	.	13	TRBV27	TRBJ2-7	CASSTTRQGVQYF	TGTGCCAGCAGTACCACCCGCCAGGGAGTGCAGTACTTC
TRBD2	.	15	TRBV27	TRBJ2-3	CASSARTSGTDTQYF	TGTGCCAGCAGTGCTAGGACTAGCGGCACAGATACGCAGTATTTT
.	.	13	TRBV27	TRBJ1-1	CASRLRFHTEAFF	TGTGCCAGCAGACTAAGGTTCCACACTGAAGCTTTCTTT
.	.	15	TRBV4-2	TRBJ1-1	CASSQPYPMNTEAFF	TGTGCCAGCAGCCAACCTTACCCCATGAACACTGAAGCTTTCTTT
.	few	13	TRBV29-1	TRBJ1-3	CSVERGSGNTIYF	TGCAGCGTGGAGAGGGGGTCTGGAAACACCATATATTTT
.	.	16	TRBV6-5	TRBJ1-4	CASSYSIPGSGEKLFF	TGTGCCAGCAGTTACTCTATTCCAGGGTCGGGGGAAAAACTGTTTTTT
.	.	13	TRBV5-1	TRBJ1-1	CASSLRGRMEPFF	TGCGCCAGCAGCTTGAGAGGTCGGATGGAACCTTTCTTT
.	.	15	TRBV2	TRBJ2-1	CASRDQISSYNEQFF	TGTGCCAGCAGGGACCAGATTTCCTCCTACAATGAGCAGTTCTTC
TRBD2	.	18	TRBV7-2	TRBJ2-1	CASTLRTSGSVTYNEQFF	TGTGCCAGCACCCTGAGGACTAGCGGGAGCGTAACCTACAATGAGCAGTTCTTC
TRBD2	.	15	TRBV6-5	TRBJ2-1	CASSYRGTRYNEQFF	TGTGCCAGCAGTTACCGCGGGACTAGGTACAATGAGCAGTTCTTC
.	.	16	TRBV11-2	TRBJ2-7	CASSLGAGDLSYEQYF	TGTGCCAGCAGCTTAGGGGCAGGAGACCTCTCCTACGAGCAGTACTTC
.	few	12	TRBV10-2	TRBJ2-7	CASSRQFSEQYF	TGCGCCAGCAGTCGACAGTTTAGCGAGCAGTACTTC
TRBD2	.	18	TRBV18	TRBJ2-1	CASSATGGGTYSYNEQFF	TGTGCCAGCTCAGCGACTGGCGGGGGGACTTACTCCTACAATGAGCAGTTCTTC
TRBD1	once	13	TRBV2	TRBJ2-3	CATSGQDQDTQYF	TGTGCCACCTCTGGACAGGACCAAGATACGCAGTATTTT
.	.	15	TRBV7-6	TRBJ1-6	CASSLLRGNNSPLHF	TGTGCCAGCAGCTTATTGAGGGGAAATAATTCACCCCTCCACTTT
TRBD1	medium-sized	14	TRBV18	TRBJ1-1	CASSAGQANTEAFF	TGTGCCAGCTCGGCGGGACAGGCAAACACTGAAGCTTTCTTT
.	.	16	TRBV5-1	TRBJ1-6	CASSLRGDNLNSPLHF	TGCGCCAGCAGCCTGAGGGGGGACAACCTTAATTCACCCCTCCACTTT
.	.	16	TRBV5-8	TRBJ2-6	CASSPWRDSGANVLTF	TGTGCCAGCAGCCCTTGGCGAGACTCTGGGGCCAACGTCCTGACTTTC
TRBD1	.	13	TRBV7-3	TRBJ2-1	CASSLGQDNEQFF	TGTGCCAGCAGCTTGGGACAGGACAATGAGCAGTTCTTC
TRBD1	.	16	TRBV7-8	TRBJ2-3	CASRRDRGASTDTQYF	TGTGCCAGCAGACGGGACAGGGGGGCTAGCACAGATACGCAGTATTTT
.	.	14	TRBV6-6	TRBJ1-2	CASSYSTANYGYTF	TGTGCCAGCAGTTACTCGACAGCTAACTATGGCTACACCTTC
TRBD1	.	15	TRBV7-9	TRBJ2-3	CASSPGQGFTDTQYF	TGTGCCAGCAGCCCCGGACAGGGATTCACAGATACGCAGTATTTT
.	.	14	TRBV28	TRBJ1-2	CASSFLPRNYGYTF	TGTGCCAGCAGTTTCCTCCCCAGGAACTATGGCTACACCTTC
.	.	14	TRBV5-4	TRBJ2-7	CASSLGRGSGEQYF	TGTGCCAGCAGCTTGGGGCGGGGATCGGGCGAGCAGTACTTC